This TCR beta chain was identified during a study of blood T cell repertoires in COVID-19. Study-level information: Nucleic acid was either cDNA or gDNA, and it came from T cells, B-cell-depleted T cells, or PBMCs.

This CDR3 spans 15 amino acids. CDR1 is MNHEY, CDR2 SVGEGT, per germline. V shed 0 bases and J shed 0 bases, with 9 bases lying between them. Clones were read by immunoSEQ multiplex PCR, and TCRdb kept only the in-frame ones, dropping some. The sample has some 250,000 clones, about four fifths seen once; the top ten hold less than 4%. The source material was peripheral blood. This TCR derives from a woman aged 18-29 years with acute or convalescent COVID-19. The rearrangement joins TRBV6-2 or TRBV6-3 to TRBJ2-7; weak D call: TRBD2 (5 bases). The CDR3 spells CASSYSTGVSYEQYF. CDR3 sequence (DNA): TGTGCCAGCAGTTACTCGACCGGGGTCTCCTACGAGCAGTACTTC.